Listed here is a single T cell receptor (beta chain). Its recognized antigen is unknown. A read error is possible here, since a much larger clone lies one base away. The CDR3 measures 15 amino acids from cysteine to phenylalanine. CDR3 DNA is the only sequence kept; it has 45 bases, read in frame from the first base. V gives up 2 bases and J gives up 11 bases, and the segment between their germline ends measures 17 bases. According to the germline V gene, CDR1 reads KGHDR and CDR2 reads SFDVKD. This sample was included in a study of T-cell memory formation after mild COVID-19 (dated by TCRdb to 2020 to 2023). Background for the entire study: TCR sequence clusters from the two donors were largely donor specific. The cohort comprised two young, previously healthy adult volunteers, one female and one male. In a couple of donors, T-cell clones that expanded and contracted after mild COVID-19 were tracked by sequencing TCRalpha and TCRbeta repertoires over time.

Ficoll-Paque density gradient centrifugation was the method used to isolate PBMCs. Study-wide findings and limitations: From day 15 to 85, contracting clones showed balanced CD4/CD8 phenotypes, whereas a second wave of clones that expanded from day 15 to 37 leaned towards CD4+. Contracting CD4+ clones were located mainly in the CM and EM memory subsets, whereas CD8+ clones were found to be enriched in EMRA. Whether the second-wave clones peaking on day 37 were SARS-CoV-2 specific was not confirmed. Only a couple of mild cases were covered by the study, and larger cohorts that include severe cases with pre-infection samples were considered necessary. Some responding clones were found in pre-infection memory, which suggests that pre-existing cross-reactive memory T cells took part in the SARS-CoV-2 response.

Reads for this sample came from an Illumina NovaSeq 6000. Using 5'RACE with constant-segment primers, TCRalpha and TCRbeta cDNA libraries were constructed, with sample barcodes and unique molecular identifiers added in the process. RNA was extracted from every sample with Trizol reagent. Libraries were amplified in two PCR steps, with a second sample barcode and Illumina TruSeq adapters added in the second step. Sequencing of libraries was performed on an Illumina NovaSeq with 2 x 150 bp paired-end reads. On the authors' methods: The reads were demultiplexed and collapsed into UMI-guided consensus sequences using migec v1.2.7. Using mixcr v2.1.11, the UMI consensuses were aligned to TRA and TRB V and J templates and assembled into clonotypes. Clonotypes were classified as expanded or contracted when called significant by both edgeR and NoisET, with noise models trained on biological replicates. edgeR calls used a false discovery rate-adjusted p below 0.01 and a log2 fold-change threshold of 1. As an exploratory analysis of dynamics, max-normalized trajectories of the 1000 most abundant clonotypes were examined with PCA combined with hierarchical clustering. Separately sequenced CD4+ and CD8+ repertoires were used to assign the CD4 or CD8 phenotype of responding clones. TCRdb redid the processing of the public reads, applying fastp at Q25 and MiXCR, and retained in-frame beta chains. Each CDR3 protein gets just one entry, which takes the most common genes and DNA from the rows behind it. TCRdb, rather than the study authors, made the V and J calls. The sample table records about 270,000 distinct CDR3 sequences; 16% of these occur just once. Of the sample, roughly a fifth is held by the ten largest clones.

In this chain, TRBV24-1 is recombined with TRBJ1-4; TRBD1 could be the D gene, as 5 bases match. Sequenced: PBMCs or a T cell subset sorted from them (not recorded which). The clonotype comes from a man in his late teens or twenties who had mild COVID-19 (a few samples of this study predate the infection). The sample titles of this study are shuffled in the database, so cell type and time point are left out; the donor was told from shared clones. The DNA reads TGTGCCACCAGTGATTACTCCCGGGGGACTCCGAAACTGTTTTTT. Translated, it reads CATSDYSRGTPKLFF.